These T cell receptor beta chains were read from a single sample in a study of T-cell memory formation after mild COVID-19. TCRdb used MiXCR to reprocess the 5' RACE reads, holding one entry per CDR3 protein. The sample shows roughly 310,000 distinct CDR3 sequences, about a sixth of them seen only once. Material for sequencing was PBMCs or a T cell subset sorted from them (not recorded which). These receptors originate from a man in his late teens or twenties who had mild COVID-19 (a few samples of this study predate the infection). Cell type and time point are not known. CDR3s include the opening cysteine and the closing phenylalanine or tryptophan. Each record gives: V gene, J gene, D gene, clone size, CDR3 protein, CDR3 DNA. The D gene is left open where the match is weak. A row's size may be missing; if present it is once, few, many or a size class.

v_call: TRBV24-1; j_call: TRBJ2-5; d_call: TRBD1; clone_size: .; cdr3_aa: CATSANTGDQETQYF; cdr3_nt: TGTGCCACCAGTGCAAATACAGGGGACCAAGAGACCCAGTACTTC
v_call: TRBV6-5; j_call: TRBJ2-2; d_call: .; clone_size: few; cdr3_aa: CASSYGDTSEAGELFF; cdr3_nt: TGTGCCAGCAGTTACGGTGACACGTCTGAGGCCGGGGAGCTGTTTTTT
v_call: TRBV29-1; j_call: TRBJ2-5; d_call: .; clone_size: few; cdr3_aa: CSVESGRGGQETQYF; cdr3_nt: TGCAGCGTTGAGTCGGGCAGGGGCGGCCAAGAGACCCAGTACTTC
v_call: TRBV4-3; j_call: TRBJ1-1; d_call: .; clone_size: few; cdr3_aa: CASSQYGAFEAFF; cdr3_nt: TGCGCCAGCAGCCAATACGGAGCCTTTGAAGCTTTCTTT
v_call: TRBV24-1; j_call: TRBJ2-3; d_call: .; clone_size: few; cdr3_aa: CATSDIFRDTQYF; cdr3_nt: TGTGCCACCAGTGATATCTTTAGGGATACGCAGTATTTT
v_call: TRBV19; j_call: TRBJ2-5; d_call: TRBD2; clone_size: few; cdr3_aa: CASSRPSSGGRETQYF; cdr3_nt: TGTGCCAGTAGTCGACCATCTAGCGGGGGGCGGGAGACCCAGTACTTC
v_call: TRBV7-2; j_call: TRBJ2-3; d_call: .; clone_size: few; cdr3_aa: CASSFFGGNTDTQYF; cdr3_nt: TGTGCCAGCAGCTTCTTTGGGGGGAACACAGATACGCAGTATTTT
v_call: TRBV12-3/TRBV12-4; j_call: TRBJ1-2; d_call: .; clone_size: .; cdr3_aa: CASQENYGYTF; cdr3_nt: TGTGCCAGTCAGGAAAACTATGGCTACACCTTC
v_call: TRBV6-2/TRBV6-3; j_call: TRBJ2-3; d_call: .; clone_size: many; cdr3_aa: CASHVGSDTTDTQYF; cdr3_nt: TGTGCCAGTCACGTGGGATCAGACACGACAGATACGCAGTATTTT
v_call: TRBV18; j_call: TRBJ2-7; d_call: TRBD1; clone_size: few; cdr3_aa: CASSRDRGNAHEQYF; cdr3_nt: TGTGCCAGCTCAAGGGACAGGGGGAACGCACACGAGCAGTACTTC
v_call: TRBV5-5; j_call: TRBJ1-3; d_call: .; clone_size: few; cdr3_aa: CASSLEPSGNTIYF; cdr3_nt: TGTGCCAGCAGCTTGGAACCCTCTGGAAACACCATATATTTT
v_call: TRBV6-1; j_call: TRBJ2-7; d_call: TRBD1; clone_size: few; cdr3_aa: CASRPGTGSYEQYF; cdr3_nt: TGTGCCAGCAGACCCGGGACAGGGAGCTACGAGCAGTACTTC
v_call: TRBV11-2; j_call: TRBJ2-6; d_call: .; clone_size: .; cdr3_aa: CASSLYRSGANVLTF; cdr3_nt: TGTGCCAGCAGCTTATATAGGTCTGGGGCCAACGTCCTGACTTTC
v_call: TRBV25-1; j_call: TRBJ2-6; d_call: .; clone_size: .; cdr3_aa: CASSVGHSGANVLTF; cdr3_nt: TGTGCCAGCAGTGTAGGACACTCTGGGGCCAACGTCCTGACTTTC
v_call: TRBV5-1; j_call: TRBJ1-2; d_call: .; clone_size: .; cdr3_aa: CASSFSPGSTGYTF; cdr3_nt: TGCGCCAGCAGCTTTTCCCCAGGGTCAACTGGCTACACCTTC
v_call: TRBV20-1; j_call: TRBJ1-2; d_call: TRBD1; clone_size: .; cdr3_aa: CSATKLRQGGLYGYTF; cdr3_nt: TGCAGTGCTACAAAGCTTAGACAGGGTGGGCTCTATGGCTACACCTTC
v_call: TRBV7-2; j_call: TRBJ1-2; d_call: .; clone_size: few; cdr3_aa: CASSFGKGRNGYTF; cdr3_nt: TGTGCCAGCAGCTTCGGCAAGGGAAGGAATGGCTACACCTTC
v_call: TRBV4-1; j_call: TRBJ1-2; d_call: .; clone_size: many; cdr3_aa: CASSQDPAGYYGYTF; cdr3_nt: TGCGCCAGCAGCCAAGATCCTGCAGGATACTATGGCTACACCTTC
v_call: TRBV6-5; j_call: TRBJ2-3; d_call: .; clone_size: few; cdr3_aa: CASSYGRITDTQYF; cdr3_nt: TGTGCCAGCAGTTACGGTCGGATCACAGATACGCAGTATTTT
v_call: TRBV5-5; j_call: TRBJ1-5; d_call: .; clone_size: .; cdr3_aa: CASAPRGDFNQPQHF; cdr3_nt: TGTGCCAGCGCCCCTAGGGGTGATTTCAATCAGCCCCAGCATTTT
v_call: TRBV21-1; j_call: TRBJ2-4; d_call: .; clone_size: many; cdr3_aa: CASSKGSENIQYF; cdr3_nt: TGTGCCAGCAGCAAAGGGAGCGAAAACATTCAGTACTTC
v_call: TRBV7-9; j_call: TRBJ1-2; d_call: .; clone_size: few; cdr3_aa: CASSVGTPDHYGYTF; cdr3_nt: TGTGCCAGCAGCGTCGGGACCCCTGATCACTATGGCTACACCTTC
v_call: TRBV4-3; j_call: TRBJ2-3; d_call: .; clone_size: many; cdr3_aa: CASSQDVGSSDTQYF; cdr3_nt: TGCGCCAGCAGCCAAGACGTAGGGAGCTCGGATACGCAGTATTTT
v_call: TRBV7-9; j_call: TRBJ1-2; d_call: .; clone_size: .; cdr3_aa: CASDTPNTGTNYGYTF; cdr3_nt: TGTGCCAGCGACACGCCCAACACAGGGACGAACTATGGCTACACCTTC
v_call: TRBV12-3/TRBV12-4; j_call: TRBJ1-1; d_call: .; clone_size: few; cdr3_aa: CASSLTGEFEAFF; cdr3_nt: TGTGCCAGCAGCCTTACAGGTGAATTTGAAGCTTTCTTT
v_call: TRBV6-5; j_call: TRBJ2-1; d_call: .; clone_size: .; cdr3_aa: CASSYKGGPYNEQFF; cdr3_nt: TGTGCCAGCAGTTACAAGGGGGGGCCTTACAATGAGCAGTTCTTC
v_call: TRBV5-8; j_call: TRBJ2-7; d_call: .; clone_size: few; cdr3_aa: CASSFAEISYEQYF; cdr3_nt: TGTGCCAGCAGCTTTGCCGAAATCTCCTACGAGCAGTACTTC
v_call: TRBV21-1; j_call: TRBJ2-7; d_call: .; clone_size: .; cdr3_aa: CASSKWGYYEQYF; cdr3_nt: TGTGCCAGCAGCAAATGGGGATACTACGAGCAGTACTTC
v_call: TRBV7-2; j_call: TRBJ1-3; d_call: .; clone_size: .; cdr3_aa: CASSLGRTSGNTIYF; cdr3_nt: TGTGCCAGCAGCTTAGGGAGAACATCTGGAAACACCATATATTTT
v_call: TRBV11-2; j_call: TRBJ1-4; d_call: TRBD1; clone_size: few; cdr3_aa: CASSRGTGGEEKLFF; cdr3_nt: TGTGCCAGCAGCCGCGGGACAGGGGGCGAAGAAAAACTGTTTTTT
v_call: TRBV29-1; j_call: TRBJ2-3; d_call: .; clone_size: .; cdr3_aa: CSVRDKGTDTQYF; cdr3_nt: TGCAGCGTCAGGGACAAAGGCACAGATACGCAGTATTTT
v_call: TRBV29-1; j_call: TRBJ1-2; d_call: TRBD1; clone_size: .; cdr3_aa: CSVRTGTYVGYTF; cdr3_nt: TGCAGCGTGCGGACAGGGACGTATGTAGGCTACACCTTC
v_call: TRBV7-9; j_call: TRBJ2-3; d_call: .; clone_size: .; cdr3_aa: CASRWTSSTDTQYF; cdr3_nt: TGTGCCAGCAGGTGGACATCCAGCACAGATACGCAGTATTTT
v_call: TRBV4-2; j_call: TRBJ1-4; d_call: TRBD1; clone_size: few; cdr3_aa: CASSQAGGDRSEKLFF; cdr3_nt: TGTGCCAGCAGCCAAGCGGGTGGGGACAGGTCCGAAAAACTGTTTTTT
v_call: TRBV27; j_call: TRBJ1-1; d_call: .; clone_size: many; cdr3_aa: CASGASAEAFF; cdr3_nt: TGTGCCAGCGGCGCGTCCGCTGAAGCTTTCTTT
v_call: TRBV28; j_call: TRBJ2-2; d_call: TRBD2; clone_size: .; cdr3_aa: CASSSSWRGGFTNTGELFF; cdr3_nt: TGTGCCAGCAGTTCCTCCTGGCGGGGGGGTTTCACGAACACCGGGGAGCTGTTTTTT
v_call: TRBV18; j_call: TRBJ1-3; d_call: .; clone_size: few; cdr3_aa: CASSPVYRAGNTIYF; cdr3_nt: TGTGCCAGCTCACCCGTCTACAGGGCTGGAAACACCATATATTTT
v_call: TRBV5-6; j_call: TRBJ2-5; d_call: TRBD2; clone_size: .; cdr3_aa: CASSVGLVQETQYF; cdr3_nt: TGTGCCAGCAGCGTAGGACTAGTTCAAGAGACCCAGTACTTC
v_call: TRBV5-1; j_call: TRBJ2-2; d_call: .; clone_size: few; cdr3_aa: CASSYYTNTGELFF; cdr3_nt: TGCGCCAGCAGTTACTACACGAACACCGGGGAGCTGTTTTTT